The T cell receptor beta chain under discussion was sequenced for a study of early T cells in non-severe SARS-CoV-2 infection. Notes on the study in general: Missing private and CD4 specificities, VDJdb matching favored anti-spike CD8 responses.

Unique molecular identifiers were affixed to single, distinct cDNA molecules. TCRdb reprocessed the 5' RACE reads with MiXCR, giving one entry per CDR3 protein. The table has more than 80,000 distinct CDR3 sequences, 9.5% to 12% seen once. This clonotype came up a few times. What it recognizes is unknown. V was pared by 6 bases and J by 1 base, with 13 bases between. The CDR3 runs to 14 residues. Germline CDR1 and CDR2: SGHVS and FQNEAQ. The chain recombines TRBV7-8 with TRBJ2-7; D might be TRBD1 or TRBD2, each matching 5 bases. Sequenced material: whole blood. The receptor was isolated from an adult who was a healthcare worker with PCR-confirmed SARS-CoV-2 infection or an uninfected control (not recorded which). The CDR3 loop reads CASSSRDPSYEQYF. Written as DNA, the CDR3 is TGTGCCAGCAGTTCCCGGGACCCATCCTACGAGCAGTACTTC.